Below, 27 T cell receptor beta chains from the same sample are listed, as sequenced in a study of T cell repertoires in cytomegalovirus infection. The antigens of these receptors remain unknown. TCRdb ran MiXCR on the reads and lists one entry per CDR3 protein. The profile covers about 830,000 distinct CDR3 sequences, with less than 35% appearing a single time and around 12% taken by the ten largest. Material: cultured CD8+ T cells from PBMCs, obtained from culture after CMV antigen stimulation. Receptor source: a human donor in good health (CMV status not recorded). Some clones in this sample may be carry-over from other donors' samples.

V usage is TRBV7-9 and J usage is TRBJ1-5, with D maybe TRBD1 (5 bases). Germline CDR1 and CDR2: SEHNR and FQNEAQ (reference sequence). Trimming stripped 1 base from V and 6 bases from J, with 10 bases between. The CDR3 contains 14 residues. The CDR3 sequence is CASSLETVSQPQHF. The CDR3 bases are TGTGCCAGCAGCTTAGAGACAGTGAGTCAGCCCCAGCATTTT.

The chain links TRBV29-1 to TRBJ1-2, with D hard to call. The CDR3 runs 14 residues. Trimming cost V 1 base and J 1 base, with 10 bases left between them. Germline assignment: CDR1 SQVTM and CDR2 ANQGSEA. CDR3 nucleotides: TGCAGCGTTGAAGTCCTCGGTTTTAACTATGGCTACACCTTC. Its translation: CSVEVLGFNYGYTF.

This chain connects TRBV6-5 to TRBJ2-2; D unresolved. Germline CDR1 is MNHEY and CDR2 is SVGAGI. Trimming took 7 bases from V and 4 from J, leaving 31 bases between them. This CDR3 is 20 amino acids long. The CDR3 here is CASTIRSILRIRPITGELFF. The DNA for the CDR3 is TGTGCCAGCACTATCCGCTCTATACTCCGGATCCGGCCCATCACCGGGGAGCTGTTTTTT.

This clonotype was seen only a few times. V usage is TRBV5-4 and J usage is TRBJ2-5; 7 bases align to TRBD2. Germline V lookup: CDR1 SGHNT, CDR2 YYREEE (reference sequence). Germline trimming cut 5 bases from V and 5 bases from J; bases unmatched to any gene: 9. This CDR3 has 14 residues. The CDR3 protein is CASSWGGVAETQYF. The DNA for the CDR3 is TGTGCCAGCAGTTGGGGGGGGGTGGCGGAGACCCAGTACTTC.

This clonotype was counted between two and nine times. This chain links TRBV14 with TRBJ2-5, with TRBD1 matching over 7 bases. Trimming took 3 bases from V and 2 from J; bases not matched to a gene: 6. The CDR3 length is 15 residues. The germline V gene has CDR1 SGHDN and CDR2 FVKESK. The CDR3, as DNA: TGTGCCAGCAGCCAGTGGGACAGTACACAAGAGACCCAGTACTTC. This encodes CASSQWDSTQETQYF.

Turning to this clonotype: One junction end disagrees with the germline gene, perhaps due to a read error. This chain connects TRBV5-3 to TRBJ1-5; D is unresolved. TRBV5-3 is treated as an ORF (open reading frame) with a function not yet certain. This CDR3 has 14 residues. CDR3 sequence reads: CASSLGFLHQPQHF. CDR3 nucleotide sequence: TGTGCCAGCAGCTTGGGGTTTCTCCATCAGCCCCAGCATTTT.

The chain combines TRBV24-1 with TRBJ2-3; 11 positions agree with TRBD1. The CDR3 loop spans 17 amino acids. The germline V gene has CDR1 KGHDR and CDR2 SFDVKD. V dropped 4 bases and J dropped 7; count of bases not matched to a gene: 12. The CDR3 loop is CATSDPYNGQGAYTQYF. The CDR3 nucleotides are TGTGCCACCAGTGACCCATACAACGGACAGGGGGCTTATACGCAGTATTTT.

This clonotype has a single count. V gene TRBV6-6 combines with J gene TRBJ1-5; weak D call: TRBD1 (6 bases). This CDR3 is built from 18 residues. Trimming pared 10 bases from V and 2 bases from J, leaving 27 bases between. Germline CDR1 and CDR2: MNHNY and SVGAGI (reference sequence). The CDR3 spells CATDPLETGREGNQPQHF. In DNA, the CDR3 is TGTGCCACCGACCCCCTGGAGACAGGCAGGGAAGGCAATCAGCCCCAGCATTTT.

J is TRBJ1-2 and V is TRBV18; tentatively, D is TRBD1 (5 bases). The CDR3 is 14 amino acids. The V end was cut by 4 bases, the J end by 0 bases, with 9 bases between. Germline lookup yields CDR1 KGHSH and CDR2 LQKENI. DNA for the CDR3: TGTGCCAGCTCACAGGGGCAGTCTAACTATGGCTACACCTTC. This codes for CASSQGQSNYGYTF.

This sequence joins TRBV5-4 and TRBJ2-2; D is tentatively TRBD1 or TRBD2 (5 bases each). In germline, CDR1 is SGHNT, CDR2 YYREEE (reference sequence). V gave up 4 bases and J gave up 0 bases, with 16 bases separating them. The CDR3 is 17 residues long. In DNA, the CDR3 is TGTGCCAGCAGCGGATCCCTCGGGGCTGCGAACACCGGGGAGCTGTTTTTT. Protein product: CASSGSLGAANTGELFF.

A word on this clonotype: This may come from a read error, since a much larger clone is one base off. CDR3 sequence: CASSLNLAMGDTQYF. As DNA, the CDR3 is TGTGCCAGCAGCTTAAATCTCGCAATGGGAGATACGCAGTATTTT. The rearrangement links TRBV7-2 to TRBJ2-3; D is undetermined. From germline, CDR1 is SGHTA and CDR2 FQGNSA. The CDR3 extends over 15 amino acids. Trimming cost V 2 bases and J 5 bases, with 14 bases left between them.

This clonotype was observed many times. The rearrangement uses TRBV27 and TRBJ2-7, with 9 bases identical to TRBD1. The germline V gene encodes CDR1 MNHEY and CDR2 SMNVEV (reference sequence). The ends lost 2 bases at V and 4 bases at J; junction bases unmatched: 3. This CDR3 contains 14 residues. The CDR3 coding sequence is TGTGCCAGCAGTTTAAGACAGGGGGTTTACGAGCAGTACTTC. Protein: CASSLRQGVYEQYF.

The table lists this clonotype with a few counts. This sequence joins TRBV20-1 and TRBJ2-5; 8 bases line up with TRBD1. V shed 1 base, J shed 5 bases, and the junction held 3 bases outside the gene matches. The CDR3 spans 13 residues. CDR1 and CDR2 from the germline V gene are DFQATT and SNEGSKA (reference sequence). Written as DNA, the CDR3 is TGCAGTGCTAGAGGACAGGGGTGGGAGACCCAGTACTTC. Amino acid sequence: CSARGQGWETQYF.

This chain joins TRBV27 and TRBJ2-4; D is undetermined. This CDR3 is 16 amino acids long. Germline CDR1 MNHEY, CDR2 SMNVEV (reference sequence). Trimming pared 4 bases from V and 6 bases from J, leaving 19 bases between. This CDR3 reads CASSSPSGRVRNIQYF. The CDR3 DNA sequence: TGTGCCAGCAGTTCTCCAAGTGGAAGGGTCCGAAACATTCAGTACTTC.

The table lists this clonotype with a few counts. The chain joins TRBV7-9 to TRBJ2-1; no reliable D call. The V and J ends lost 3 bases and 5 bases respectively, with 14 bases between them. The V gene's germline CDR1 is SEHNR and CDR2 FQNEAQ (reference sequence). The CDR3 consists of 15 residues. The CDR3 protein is CASSFPVDGHNEQFF. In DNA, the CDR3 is TGTGCCAGCAGCTTCCCAGTGGATGGGCACAATGAGCAGTTCTTC.

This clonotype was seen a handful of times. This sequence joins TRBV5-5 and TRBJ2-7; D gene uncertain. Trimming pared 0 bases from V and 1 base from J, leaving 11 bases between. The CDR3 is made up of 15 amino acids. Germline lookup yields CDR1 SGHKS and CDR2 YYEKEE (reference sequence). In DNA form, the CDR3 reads TGTGCCAGCAGCTTGGGTCCAGGTCAGTCCTACGAGCAGTACGTC. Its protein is CASSLGPGQSYEQYV.

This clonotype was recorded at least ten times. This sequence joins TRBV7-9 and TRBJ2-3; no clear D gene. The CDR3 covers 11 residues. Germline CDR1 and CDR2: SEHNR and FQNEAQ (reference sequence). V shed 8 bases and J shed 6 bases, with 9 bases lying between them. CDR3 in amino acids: CASLLEDTQYF. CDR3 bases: TGTGCCAGCCTCCTAGAGGATACGCAGTATTTT.

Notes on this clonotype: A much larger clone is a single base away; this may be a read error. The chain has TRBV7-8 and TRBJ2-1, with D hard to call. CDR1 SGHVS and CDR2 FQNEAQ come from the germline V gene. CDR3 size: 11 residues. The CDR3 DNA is TGTGCCAGCTGCTTAGAGGTTGAGCAGTTCTTC. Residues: CASCLEVEQFF.

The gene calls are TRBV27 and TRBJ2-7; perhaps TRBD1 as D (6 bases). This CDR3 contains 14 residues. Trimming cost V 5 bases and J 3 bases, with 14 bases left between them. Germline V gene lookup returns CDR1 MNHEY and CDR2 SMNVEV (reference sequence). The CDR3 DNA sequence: TGTGCCAGCAGTCTGTCGGGGACAATCTACGAGCAGTACTTC. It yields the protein CASSLSGTIYEQYF.

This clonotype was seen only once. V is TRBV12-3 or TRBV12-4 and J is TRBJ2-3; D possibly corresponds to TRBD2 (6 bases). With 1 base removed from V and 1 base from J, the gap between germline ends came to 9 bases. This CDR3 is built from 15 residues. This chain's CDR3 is CASSLGGERTDTQYF. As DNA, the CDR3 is TGTGCCAGCAGTTTAGGCGGGGAGCGCACAGATACGCAGTATTTT.

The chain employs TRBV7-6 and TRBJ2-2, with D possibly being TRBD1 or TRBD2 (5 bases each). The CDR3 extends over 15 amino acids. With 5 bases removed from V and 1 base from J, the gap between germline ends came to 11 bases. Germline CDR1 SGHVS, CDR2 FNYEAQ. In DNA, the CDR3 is TGTGCCAGCAGCCCAGAGGGGAGGAACACCGGGGAGCTGTTTTTT. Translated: CASSPEGRNTGELFF.

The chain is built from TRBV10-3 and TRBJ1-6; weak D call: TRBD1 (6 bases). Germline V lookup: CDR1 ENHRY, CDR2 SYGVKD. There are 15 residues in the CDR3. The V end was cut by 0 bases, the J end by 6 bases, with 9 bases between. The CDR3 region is CAISESTGTNSPLHF. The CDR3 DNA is TGTGCCATCAGTGAGTCGACAGGCACTAATTCACCCCTCCACTTT.

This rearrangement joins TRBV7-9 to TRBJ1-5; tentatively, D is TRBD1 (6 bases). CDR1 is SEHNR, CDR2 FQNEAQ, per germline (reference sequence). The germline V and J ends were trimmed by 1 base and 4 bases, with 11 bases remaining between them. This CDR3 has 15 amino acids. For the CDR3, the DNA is TGTGCCAGCAGCTTAGGGGGGGGGCCTAATCAGCCCCAGCATTTT. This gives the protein CASSLGGGPNQPQHF. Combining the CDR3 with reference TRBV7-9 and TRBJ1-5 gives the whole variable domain DTGVSQNPRHKITKRGQNVTFRCDPISEHNRLYWYRQTLGQGPEFLTYFQNEAQLEKSRLLSDRFSAERPKGSFSTLEIQRTEQGDSAMYLCASSLGGGPNQPQHFGDGTRLSIL.

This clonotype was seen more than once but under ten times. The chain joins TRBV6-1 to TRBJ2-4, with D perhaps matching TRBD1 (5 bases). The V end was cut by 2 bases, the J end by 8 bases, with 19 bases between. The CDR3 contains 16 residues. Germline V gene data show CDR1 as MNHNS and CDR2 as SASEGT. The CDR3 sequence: CASSEWQGGPLDIQYF. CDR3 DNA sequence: TGTGCCAGCAGTGAATGGCAGGGTGGGCCCTTGGACATTCAGTACTTC.

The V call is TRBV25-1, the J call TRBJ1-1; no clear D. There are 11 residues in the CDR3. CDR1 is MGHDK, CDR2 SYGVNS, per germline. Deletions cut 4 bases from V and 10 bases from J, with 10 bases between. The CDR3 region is CASSVGARAFF. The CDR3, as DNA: TGTGCCAGCAGTGTGGGCGCTAGAGCTTTCTTT.

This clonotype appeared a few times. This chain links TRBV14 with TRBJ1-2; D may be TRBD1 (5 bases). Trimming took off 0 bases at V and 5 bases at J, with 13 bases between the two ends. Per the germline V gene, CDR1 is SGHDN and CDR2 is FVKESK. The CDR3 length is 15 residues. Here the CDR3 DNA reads TGTGCCAGCAGCCAAGAGATTGTGGGGGGGTATGGCTACACCTTC. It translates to CASSQEIVGGYGYTF.

This CDR3 is CASSQDSGSSYNEQFF. CDR3 coding DNA: TGCGCCAGCAGCCAAGATTCCGGAAGCTCCTACAATGAGCAGTTCTTC. The chain links TRBV4-1 to TRBJ2-1; D is ambiguous. Trimming cost V 0 bases and J 0 bases, with 9 bases left between them. Germline CDR1 is MGHRA and CDR2 is YSYEKL. This CDR3 has 16 residues.